The sequence of this TCR beta chain was determined in a study of T cell repertoires in cytomegalovirus infection. Study details: Matching HLA type and CMV infection were both indicated by public TCR beta signatures.

From germline, CDR1 is MNHNS and CDR2 SASEGT. Trimming at V came to 7 bases and at J to 0 bases, leaving 5 bases not matched to a gene. The length of the CDR3 is 15 residues. This clonotype came up a few times. What it binds is not known. The study's findings and limits: CMV-specific TCR beta clonotypes restricted by HLA-C were the ones dominating the ex vivo response.

MiXCR, run by TCRdb on the reads, gives a single entry per CDR3 protein. Of about 740,000 distinct CDR3 sequences in the sample, around a third were seen once. Here the sequenced sample was cultured PBMCs, taken from culture after CMV antigen stimulation. This TCR derives from a human donor in good health (CMV status not recorded). Some clones in this sample may be carry-over from other donors' samples. The chain is built from TRBV6-1 and TRBJ1-4, with 7 nucleotides matching TRBD1. CDR3 DNA: TGTGCCAGCAACAGGGGATTTGCAACTAATGAAAAACTGTTTTTT. Protein: CASNRGFATNEKLFF.